This T cell receptor beta chain appears in the sequencing data of a study of T cell changes during pregnancy in multiple sclerosis. This CDR3 region has 14 residues. From germline, CDR1 is SGHTS and CDR2 YDEGEE. V was shortened by 4 bases and J by 8 bases, with 15 bases between the two germline ends. Repertoires were generated with immunoSEQ multiplex PCR, while TCRdb's copy carries only in-frame clones and drops some. The data hold about 39,000 clones, with about 90% observed a single time. The sample here was CD8+ T cells from peripheral blood mononuclear cells, taken before pregnancy. The receptor comes from a female donor with multiple sclerosis, enrolled in a pregnancy study. The chain has TRBV5-8 and TRBJ1-4; D not certain. In DNA form, the CDR3 reads TGTGCCAGCAGCGCGGGCCTCCCGGGCGAAAAACTGTTTTTT. It translates to CASSAGLPGEKLFF.